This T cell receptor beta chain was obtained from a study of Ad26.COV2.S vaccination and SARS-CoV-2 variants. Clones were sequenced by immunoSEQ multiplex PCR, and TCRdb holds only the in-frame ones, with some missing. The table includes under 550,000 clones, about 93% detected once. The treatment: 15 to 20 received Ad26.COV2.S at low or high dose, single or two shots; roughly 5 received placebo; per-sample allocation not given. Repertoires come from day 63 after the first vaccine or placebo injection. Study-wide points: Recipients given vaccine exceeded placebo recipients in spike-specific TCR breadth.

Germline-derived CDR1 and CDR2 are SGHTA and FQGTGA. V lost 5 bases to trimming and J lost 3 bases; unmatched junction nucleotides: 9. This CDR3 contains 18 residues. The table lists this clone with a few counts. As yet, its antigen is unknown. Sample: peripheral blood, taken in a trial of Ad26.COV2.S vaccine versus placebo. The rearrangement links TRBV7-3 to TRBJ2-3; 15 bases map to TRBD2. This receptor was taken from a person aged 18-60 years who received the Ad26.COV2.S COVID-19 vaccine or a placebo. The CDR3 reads CASSPGLAGGPETDTQYF. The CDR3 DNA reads TGTGCCAGCAGCCCAGGACTAGCGGGAGGGCCTGAAACAGATACGCAGTATTTT.